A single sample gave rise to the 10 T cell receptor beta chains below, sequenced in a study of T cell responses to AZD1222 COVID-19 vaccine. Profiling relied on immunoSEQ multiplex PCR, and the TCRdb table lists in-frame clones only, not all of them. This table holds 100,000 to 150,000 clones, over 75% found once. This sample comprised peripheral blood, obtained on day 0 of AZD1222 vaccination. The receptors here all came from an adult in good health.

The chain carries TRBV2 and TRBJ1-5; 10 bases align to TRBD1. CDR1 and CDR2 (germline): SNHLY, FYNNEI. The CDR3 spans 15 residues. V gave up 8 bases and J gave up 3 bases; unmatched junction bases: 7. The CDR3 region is CASCRDRGLNQPQHF. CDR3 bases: TGTGCCAGCTGCCGGGACAGGGGTCTCAATCAGCCCCAGCATTTT. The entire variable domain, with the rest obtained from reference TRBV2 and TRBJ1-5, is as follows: EPEVTQTPSHQVTQMGQEVILRCVPISNHLYFYWYRQILGQKVEFLVSFYNNEISEKSEIFDDQFSVERPDGSNFTLKIRSTKLEDSAMYFCASCRDRGLNQPQHFGDGTRLSIL.

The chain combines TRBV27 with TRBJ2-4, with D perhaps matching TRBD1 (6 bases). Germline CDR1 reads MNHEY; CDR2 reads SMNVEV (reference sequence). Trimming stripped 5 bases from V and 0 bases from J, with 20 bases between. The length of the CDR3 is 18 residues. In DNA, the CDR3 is TGTGCCAGCAGTCCAAAGGGGGTGGGGGCTCTAGCCAAAAACATTCAGTACTTC. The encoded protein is CASSPKGVGALAKNIQYF.

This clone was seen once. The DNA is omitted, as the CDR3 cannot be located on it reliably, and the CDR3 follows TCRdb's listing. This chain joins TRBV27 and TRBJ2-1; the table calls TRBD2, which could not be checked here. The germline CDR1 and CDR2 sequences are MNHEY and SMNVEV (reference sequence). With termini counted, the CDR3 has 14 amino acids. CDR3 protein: CASTSGGRINEQFF.

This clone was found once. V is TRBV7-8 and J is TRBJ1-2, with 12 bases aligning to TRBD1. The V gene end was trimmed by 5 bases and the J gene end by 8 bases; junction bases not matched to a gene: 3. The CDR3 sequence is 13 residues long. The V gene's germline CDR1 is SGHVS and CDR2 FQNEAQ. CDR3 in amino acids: CASSGDRGQGYTF. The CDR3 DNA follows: TGTGCCAGCAGCGGGGACAGGGGGCAGGGCTACACCTTC.

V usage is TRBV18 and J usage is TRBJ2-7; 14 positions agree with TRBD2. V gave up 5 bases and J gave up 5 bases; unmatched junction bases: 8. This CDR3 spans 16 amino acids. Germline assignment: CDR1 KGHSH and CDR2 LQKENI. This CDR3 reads CASSSKGTSGRNEQYF. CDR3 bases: TGTGCCAGCTCATCAAAGGGGACTAGCGGGAGAAACGAGCAGTACTTC.

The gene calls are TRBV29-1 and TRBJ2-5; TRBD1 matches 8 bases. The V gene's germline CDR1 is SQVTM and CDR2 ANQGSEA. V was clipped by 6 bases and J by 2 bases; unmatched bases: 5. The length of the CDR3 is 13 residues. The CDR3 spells CSVDRASQETQYF. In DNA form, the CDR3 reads TGCAGCGTGGACAGGGCTAGTCAAGAGACCCAGTACTTC.

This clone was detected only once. As DNA, the CDR3 is TGTGCCAGCAGCCAGGGGACGACCGGGGAGCTGTTTTTT. As protein: CASSQGTTGELFF. The chain is built from TRBV14 and TRBJ2-2; D might be TRBD1 or TRBD2, each matching 5 bases. Germline CDR1 SGHDN, CDR2 FVKESK. This CDR3 spans 13 amino acids. V was pared by 3 bases and J by 5 bases, with 7 bases between.

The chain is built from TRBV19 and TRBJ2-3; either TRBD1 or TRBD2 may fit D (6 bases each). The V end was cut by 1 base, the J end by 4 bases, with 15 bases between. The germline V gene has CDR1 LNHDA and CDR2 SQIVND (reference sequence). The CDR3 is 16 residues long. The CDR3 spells CASSIAPGAVADTQYF. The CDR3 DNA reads TGTGCCAGTAGTATAGCCCCGGGGGCCGTCGCAGATACGCAGTATTTT.

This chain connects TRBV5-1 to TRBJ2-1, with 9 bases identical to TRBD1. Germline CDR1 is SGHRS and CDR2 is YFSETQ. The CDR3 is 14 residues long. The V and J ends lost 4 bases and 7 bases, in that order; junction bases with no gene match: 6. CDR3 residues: CASSAGDRVNEQFF. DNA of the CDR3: TGCGCCAGCAGCGCCGGGGACAGGGTAAATGAGCAGTTCTTC.

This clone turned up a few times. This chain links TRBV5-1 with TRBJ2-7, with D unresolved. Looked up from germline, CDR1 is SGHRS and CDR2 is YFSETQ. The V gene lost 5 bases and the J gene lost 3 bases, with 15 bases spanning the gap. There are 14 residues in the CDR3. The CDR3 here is CASSPVRRSYEQYF. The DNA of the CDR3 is TGCGCCAGCAGTCCAGTCAGGCGGAGCTACGAGCAGTACTTC.